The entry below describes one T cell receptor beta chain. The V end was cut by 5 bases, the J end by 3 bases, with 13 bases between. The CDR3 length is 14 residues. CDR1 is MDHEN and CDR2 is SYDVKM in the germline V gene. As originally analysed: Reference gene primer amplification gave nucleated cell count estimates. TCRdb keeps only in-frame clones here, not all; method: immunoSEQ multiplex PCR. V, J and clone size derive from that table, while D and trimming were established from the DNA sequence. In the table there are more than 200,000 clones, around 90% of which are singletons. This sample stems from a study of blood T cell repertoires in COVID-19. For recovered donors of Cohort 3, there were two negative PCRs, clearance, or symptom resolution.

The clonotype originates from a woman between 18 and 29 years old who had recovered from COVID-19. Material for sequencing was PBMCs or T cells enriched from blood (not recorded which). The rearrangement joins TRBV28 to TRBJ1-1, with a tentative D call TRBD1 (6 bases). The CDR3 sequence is CASSQGPQDTEAFF. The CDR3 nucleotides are TGTGCCAGCAGTCAGGGGCCTCAGGACACTGAAGCTTTCTTT.